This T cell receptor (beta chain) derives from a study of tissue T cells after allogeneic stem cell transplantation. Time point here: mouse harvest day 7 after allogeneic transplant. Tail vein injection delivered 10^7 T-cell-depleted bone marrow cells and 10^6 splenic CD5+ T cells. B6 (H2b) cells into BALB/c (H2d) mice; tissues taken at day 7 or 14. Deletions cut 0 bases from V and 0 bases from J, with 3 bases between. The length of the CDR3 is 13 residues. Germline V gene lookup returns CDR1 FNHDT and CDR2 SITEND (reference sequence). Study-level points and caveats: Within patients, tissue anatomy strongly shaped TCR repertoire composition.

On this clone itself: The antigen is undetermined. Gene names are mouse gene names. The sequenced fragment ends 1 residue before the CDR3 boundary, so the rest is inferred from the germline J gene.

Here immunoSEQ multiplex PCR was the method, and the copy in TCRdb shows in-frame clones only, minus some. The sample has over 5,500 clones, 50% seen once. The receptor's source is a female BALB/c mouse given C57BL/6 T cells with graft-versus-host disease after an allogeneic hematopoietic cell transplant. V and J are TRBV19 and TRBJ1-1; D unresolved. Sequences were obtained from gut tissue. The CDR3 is CASSIGSNTEVFF. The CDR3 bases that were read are TGTGCCAGCAGTATAGGGTCAAACACAGAAGTCTTC.